This TCR beta chain was documented in a study of response to subunit inactivated influenza vaccine. TCRdb re-called the RT-PCR reads with MiXCR, one entry per CDR3 protein. The sample holds about half a million distinct CDR3 sequences, 25% seen once. This clonotype was detected a few times. The CDR3 sequence is 14 residues long. The germline gives CDR1 KGHDR, CDR2 SFDVKD. Trimming removed 4 bases from V and 5 bases from J, with 11 bases in between. The sequence came from a man aged 45-60 years who received an inactivated influenza vaccine. The chain is built from TRBV24-1 and TRBJ2-1; a possible D gene is TRBD1 (6 bases). The source material was CD4+ T cells sorted from PBMCs, sampled 5 to 6 days after vaccination. The CDR3 spells CATSESYRDNEQFF. The CDR3 DNA follows: TGTGCCACCAGTGAGTCCTACAGGGACAATGAGCAGTTCTTC.